The subject of this entry is one T cell receptor beta chain. The antigen remains unidentified. The donor group consisted entirely of healthy Caucasians. Germline V gives CDR1 SGHTA, CDR2 FQGNSA. The V end was cut by 0 bases, the J end by 5 bases, with 16 bases between. CDR3 size: 17 residues. Unique molecular identifiers were in the cDNA, with template-switch universal primer binding. TCRdb re-analysed the 5' RACE reads in MiXCR, keeping a single row per CDR3 protein. The sample shows a few hundred thousand distinct CDR3 sequences, about 18% of them seen only once. This sample is part of a study of identical twins. Overall study results and limits: Conclusions came from cross-sectional statistical analysis, not from following the same donors.

This chain uses TRBV7-2 with TRBJ2-2, with a weak D call TRBD2 (5 bases). The sample consisted of naive T cells sorted from blood. This sequence was found in a man aged 50 or older in good health. The CDR3 DNA follows: TGTGCCAGCAGCTTAGCGTATACTAGACAAAGGACCGGGGAGCTGTTTTTT. It translates to CASSLAYTRQRTGELFF.